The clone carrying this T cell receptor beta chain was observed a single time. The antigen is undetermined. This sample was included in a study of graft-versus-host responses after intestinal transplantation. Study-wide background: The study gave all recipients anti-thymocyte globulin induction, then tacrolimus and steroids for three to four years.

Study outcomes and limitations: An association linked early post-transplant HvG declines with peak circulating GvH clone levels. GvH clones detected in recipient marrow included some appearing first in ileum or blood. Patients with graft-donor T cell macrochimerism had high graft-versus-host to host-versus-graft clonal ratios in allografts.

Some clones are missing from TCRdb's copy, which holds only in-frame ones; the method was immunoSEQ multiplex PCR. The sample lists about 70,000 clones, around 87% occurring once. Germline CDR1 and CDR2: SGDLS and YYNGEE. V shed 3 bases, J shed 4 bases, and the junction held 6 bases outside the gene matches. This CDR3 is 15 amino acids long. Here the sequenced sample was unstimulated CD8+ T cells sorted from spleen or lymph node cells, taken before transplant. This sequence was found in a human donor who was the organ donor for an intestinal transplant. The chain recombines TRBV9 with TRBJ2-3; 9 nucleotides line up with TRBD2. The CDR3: CASSEGAGGADTQYF. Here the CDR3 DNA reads TGTGCCAGCAGCGAAGGAGCGGGGGGTGCAGATACGCAGTATTTT.